The 29 T cell receptor beta chains given below trace back to one sample, sequenced in a study of cytomegalovirus exposure and HLA in healthy donors. The PCR employed 60 Vbeta primers together with 13 Jbeta primers. Measured with immunoSEQ multiplex PCR; TCRdb has only the in-frame clones, and not every one. The sample records over 150,000 clones, about 80% being singletons. Sequenced sample: PBMCs. These receptor sequences come from a man aged 30-40 years in good health and CMV-seropositive.

J is TRBJ1-5 and V is TRBV11-2, with a weak D call TRBD1 (5 bases). Germline V lookup: CDR1 SGHAT, CDR2 FQNNGV. The CDR3 contains 14 residues. V lost 0 bases and J lost 5, with 8 bases in between. The chain's CDR3 is CASSLDGGDQPQHF. The CDR3 coding sequence is TGTGCCAGCAGCTTAGATGGAGGGGATCAGCCCCAGCATTTT. The full variable domain, in which reference TRBV11-2 and TRBJ1-5 provide the parts outside the CDR3, is EAGVAQSPRYKIIEKRQSVAFWCNPISGHATLYWYQQILGQGPKLLIQFQNNGVVDDSQLPKDRFSAERLKGVDSTLKIQPAKLEDSAVYLCASSLDGGDQPQHFGDGTRLSIL.

CDR3 sequence: CASTRTGNTEAFF. As DNA, the CDR3 is TGTGCCAGCACACGGACAGGGAACACTGAAGCTTTCTTT. The V and J genes are TRBV28 and TRBJ1-1, with 7 bases aligning to TRBD1. The CDR3 totals 13 residues. The germline CDR1 and CDR2 sequences are MDHEN and SYDVKM. The J segment lost 1 base and the V segment lost 7 bases, leaving 3 bases of the junction unmatched.

The chain combines TRBV4-2 with TRBJ2-2; maybe TRBD1 (6 bases). This CDR3 contains 14 residues. Trimming pared 1 base from V and 6 bases from J, leaving 9 bases between. Germline V gene data show CDR1 as LGHNA and CDR2 as YNFKEQ. The CDR3 coding sequence is TGTGCCAGCAGCCAAGGGCAGGGGTCCGGGGAGCTGTTTTTT. Translated, it gives CASSQGQGSGELFF.

This chain links TRBV7-9 with TRBJ1-6; 8 bases are a match to TRBD1. V was clipped by 5 bases and J by 9 bases; unmatched bases: 3. CDR3 length: 13 amino acids. Germline V gene sequence: CDR1 SEHNR, CDR2 FQNEAQ (reference sequence). The CDR3 here is CASSATGVSPLHF. CDR3 nucleotide sequence: TGTGCCAGCAGCGCGACAGGGGTTTCACCCCTCCACTTT. Combining the CDR3 with reference TRBV7-9 and TRBJ1-6 gives the whole variable domain DTGVSQNPRHKITKRGQNVTFRCDPISEHNRLYWYRQTLGQGPEFLTYFQNEAQLEKSRLLSDRFSAERPKGSFSTLEIQRTEQGDSAMYLCASSATGVSPLHFGNGTRLTVT.

This clone was found a few times. The chain employs TRBV29-1 and TRBJ2-7; unclear D gene. V dropped 4 bases and J dropped 2 bases, with 15 bases sitting between them. The CDR3 sequence is 14 residues long. From germline, CDR1 is SQVTM and CDR2 ANQGSEA. DNA for the CDR3: TGCAGCGTTGTTTTTCGGTCCACCCCCTACGAGCAGTACTTC. It codes for CSVVFRSTPYEQYF.

The chain joins TRBV18 to TRBJ1-5; the match to TRBD1 covers 7 bases. The CDR3 has 15 amino acids. V trimming: 2 bases; J trimming: 6 bases; junction bases outside the gene matches: 7. Germline assignment: CDR1 KGHSH and CDR2 LQKENI. The CDR3 DNA is TGTGCCAGCTCACCAATAGGGTCAGGGGGTCAGCCCCAGCATTTT. Translating gives CASSPIGSGGQPQHF.

The chain recombines TRBV27 with TRBJ1-4; possibly TRBD1 for D (6 bases). CDR3 length: 15 residues. Germline V gene lookup returns CDR1 MNHEY and CDR2 SMNVEV (reference sequence). Trimming took off 3 bases at V and 0 bases at J, with 8 bases between the two ends. Here the CDR3 DNA reads TGTGCCAGCAGTTTCCACAGGGCAACTAATGAAAAACTGTTTTTT. Its protein is CASSFHRATNEKLFF.

The DNA of the CDR3 is TGTGCCAGCAGTTTCGCGGCGGGAGGGGCTAATGAAAAACTGTTTTTT. Its protein product is CASSFAAGGANEKLFF. The chain uses TRBV28 and TRBJ1-4; D perhaps matches TRBD1 (5 bases). The CDR3 contains 16 residues. Trimming removed 3 bases at V and 3 bases at J, with 14 bases between. Per germline, CDR1 MDHEN and CDR2 SYDVKM.

The chain links TRBV6-1 to TRBJ1-2; weak D call: TRBD1 (6 bases). The V and J ends lost 7 bases and 3 bases respectively, with 6 bases between them. Germline CDR1 and CDR2: MNHNS and SASEGT. This CDR3 spans 11 amino acids. The CDR3 protein is CASTGDYGYTF. The CDR3, as DNA: TGTGCCAGCACAGGGGACTATGGCTACACCTTC.

The V gene is TRBV6-1, the J gene TRBJ2-1; possible D gene TRBD1, 6 bases. Germline CDR1 is MNHNS and CDR2 is SASEGT. CDR3 length equals 15 residues. V was trimmed by 5 bases and J by 7 bases, leaving 18 bases between them. The CDR3 DNA follows: TGTGCCAGCAGTAGCCAGGGGCAAGAAGGGAATGAGCAGTTCTTC. Amino acid sequence: CASSSQGQEGNEQFF.

The chain employs TRBV5-1 and TRBJ2-7; 12 bases are shared with TRBD2. J lost 0 bases, V lost 0 bases, and 1 base had no gene match. The CDR3 is made up of 16 amino acids. Looked up from germline, CDR1 is SGHRS and CDR2 is YFSETQ. CDR3: CASSLGLAGASYEQYF. Written as DNA, the CDR3 is TGCGCCAGCAGCTTGGGACTAGCGGGGGCCTCCTACGAGCAGTACTTC.

The V call is TRBV18, the J call TRBJ1-4, with 9 bases lining up with TRBD1. V lost 1 base, J lost 7 bases, and 4 bases stayed unmatched. Germline CDR1 is KGHSH and CDR2 is LQKENI. The CDR3 has 15 amino acids. CDR3 coding DNA: TGTGCCAGCTCACCACGGACAGGGGAGGGTGAAAAACTGTTTTTT. Translated, it gives CASSPRTGEGEKLFF.

The CDR3 coding sequence is TGTGCCAGCAGCCTAACAGGGAGCGGGGAGCTGTTTTTT. Translating gives CASSLTGSGELFF. This sequence joins TRBV4-2 and TRBJ2-2; TRBD1 might be the D (6 bases). The CDR3 consists of 13 residues. Germline V lookup: CDR1 LGHNA, CDR2 YNFKEQ. Deletions cut 4 bases from V and 7 bases from J, with 10 bases between.

The rearrangement uses TRBV5-1 and TRBJ1-1; possible D gene TRBD1, 5 bases. V lost 3 bases and J 0 bases, leaving 12 bases between the germline ends. Germline values: CDR1 SGHRS, CDR2 YFSETQ. This CDR3 has 15 amino acids. Here the CDR3 DNA reads TGCGCCAGCAGCTGGGGCGGAGGGCTGAACACTGAAGCTTTCTTT. Its translation is CASSWGGGLNTEAFF.

The V and J genes are TRBV7-2 and TRBJ1-4, with 11 bases lining up with TRBD1. J lost 0 bases, V lost 5 bases, and 11 bases had no gene match. Germline assignment: CDR1 SGHTA and CDR2 FQGNSA. The CDR3 is 19 amino acids. The CDR3, as DNA: TGTGCCAGCAGCGTGGGACAGGGGGTCCCCTTAGCAACTAATGAAAAACTGTTTTTT. This sequence encodes CASSVGQGVPLATNEKLFF.

The chain uses TRBV28 and TRBJ2-5, with 7 positions matching TRBD1. With 7 bases clipped from V and 1 base from J, the junction kept 12 bases outside the gene matches. This CDR3 region has 16 residues. CDR1 is MDHEN, CDR2 SYDVKM, per germline. CDR3: CASNSGTALIQETQYF. CDR3 in DNA: TGTGCCAGCAATTCCGGGACAGCTCTTATCCAAGAGACCCAGTACTTC.

This clone has a single count. CDR3 nucleotide sequence: TGCGCCAGCATCCGGACTAGCGGATGCTCCTACAATGAGCAGTTCTTC. It translates to CASIRTSGCSYNEQFF. V usage is TRBV10-1 and J usage is TRBJ2-1; 10 bases line up with TRBD2. Per germline, CDR1 WNHNN and CDR2 SYGVQD (reference sequence). Germline trimming cut 7 bases from V and 0 bases from J; bases unmatched to any gene: 6. The CDR3 runs to 16 residues.

This clone occurred once. This chain uses TRBV11-2 with TRBJ1-2; D not resolved. The germline CDR1 and CDR2 sequences are SGHAT and FQNNGV. With 0 bases removed from V and 6 bases from J, the gap between germline ends came to 5 bases. This CDR3 has 12 residues. CDR3 DNA: TGTGCCAGCAGCTTAGAGGCAGATGGCTACACCTTC. Translated, it gives CASSLEADGYTF.

The chain carries TRBV7-3 and TRBJ1-1; D is uncertain. The CDR3 runs 13 residues. V shed 2 bases and J shed 2 bases, with 6 bases lying between them. CDR1 and CDR2 from the germline V gene are SGHTA and FQGTGA. The CDR3 DNA is TGTGCCAGCAGCTTATGGGCTAACACTGAAGCTTTCTTT. Translation gives CASSLWANTEAFF.

This chain links TRBV27 with TRBJ2-1; 7 bases map to TRBD1. The germline gives CDR1 MNHEY, CDR2 SMNVEV (reference sequence). There are 15 residues in the CDR3. The trim removed 5 bases at V and 3 bases at J, leaving 7 bases unmatched. In DNA, the CDR3 is TGTGCCAGCAGTCTCACGACAGGGTTCTACAATGAGCAGTTCTTC. This codes for CASSLTTGFYNEQFF.

V is TRBV19 and J is TRBJ2-1, with 8 positions matching TRBD1. This CDR3 comprises 15 residues. The V gene end was trimmed by 7 bases and the J gene end by 4 bases; junction bases not matched to a gene: 9. Germline-derived CDR1 and CDR2 are LNHDA and SQIVND (reference sequence). The CDR3 DNA follows: TGTGCCAGTACCCTCGACAGGGGCGGATACAATGAGCAGTTCTTC. Its translation: CASTLDRGGYNEQFF.

The CDR3 here is CASSSSVGDYGYTF. DNA for the CDR3: TGTGCCAGCAGTTCAAGTGTCGGGGACTATGGCTACACCTTC. The chain employs TRBV27 and TRBJ1-2; D unresolved. The CDR3 has 14 amino acids. The germline V and J ends were trimmed by 4 bases and 3 bases, with 12 bases remaining between them. Germline CDR1 reads MNHEY; CDR2 reads SMNVEV (reference sequence).

This chain links TRBV19 with TRBJ2-1; 7 bases fit TRBD2. The junction had 3 bases not matched to a gene; V was cut back by 6 bases and J by 7 bases. The CDR3 has 12 residues. CDR1 is LNHDA and CDR2 is SQIVND in the germline V gene (reference sequence). The CDR3 DNA reads as TGTGCCAGTAGCCTACTAGCGAATGAGCAGTTCTTC. This sequence encodes CASSLLANEQFF.

The rearrangement uses TRBV29-1 and TRBJ2-7; 10 positions agree with TRBD1. Germline V gene data show CDR1 as SQVTM and CDR2 as ANQGSEA. With V trimmed by 6 bases and J by 2 bases, 4 bases remained unmatched. The CDR3 sequence is 13 residues long. The CDR3 coding sequence is TGCAGCGTACGGACAGGGGGAACCTACGAGCAGTACTTC. Translated, it gives CSVRTGGTYEQYF.

In this sample, this clone turned up a few times. The J gene is TRBJ1-2, the V gene TRBV9; D ambiguous. The CDR3 runs 15 residues. Trimming removed 3 bases at V and 2 bases at J, with 14 bases between. From germline, CDR1 is SGDLS and CDR2 YYNGEE. The CDR3 DNA is TGTGCCAGCAGCGCCCGTGGGCCGGGAAACTATGGCTACACCTTC. It translates to CASSARGPGNYGYTF.

This clone came up once. The chain employs TRBV11-1 and TRBJ2-7; 7 nucleotides align to TRBD1. The CDR3 runs to 15 residues. V dropped 5 bases and J dropped 0; count of bases not matched to a gene: 7. Germline CDR1 is SGHAT and CDR2 is FQDESV (reference sequence). CDR3: CASSQHRDSSYEQYF. CDR3 sequence (DNA): TGTGCCAGCAGCCAACACCGGGACAGCTCCTACGAGCAGTACTTC.

This clone showed up just a few times. CDR3 DNA: TGTGCCAGCAGCTTAGCGTTTCGGGAGTTAGGGGAGACCCAGTACTTC. Translated, it gives CASSLAFRELGETQYF. The chain joins TRBV7-9 to TRBJ2-5; TRBD2 is a possible D gene (6 bases). Germline V gene data show CDR1 as SEHNR and CDR2 as FQNEAQ (reference sequence). This CDR3 has 16 residues. The V gene lost 0 bases and the J gene lost 5 bases, with 16 bases spanning the gap.

This clone has only a few counts. The CDR3 loop reads CAWSFRERETQYF. In nucleotides, the CDR3 is TGTGCCTGGAGCTTCAGGGAACGGGAGACCCAGTACTTC. This chain links TRBV30 with TRBJ2-5; D may be TRBD1 (5 bases). Germline loops: CDR1 GTSNPN, CDR2 SVGIG (reference sequence). The V end lost 3 bases, the J end lost 5 bases, and 13 bases lay between the germline ends. This CDR3 is 13 amino acids long. Based on the CDR3 plus reference TRBV30 and TRBJ2-5, the full variable domain is SQTIHQWPATLVQPVGSPLSLECTVEGTSNPNLYWYRQAAGRGLQLLFYSVGIGQISSEVPQNLSASRPQDRQFILSSKKLLLSDSGFYLCAWSFRERETQYFGPGTRLLVL.

In this sample, this clone turned up once. The V call is TRBV9, the J call TRBJ2-7; D not certain. The germline V and J ends were trimmed by 4 bases and 6 bases, with 20 bases remaining between them. The CDR3 spans 15 residues. In germline, CDR1 is SGDLS, CDR2 YYNGEE. CDR3 nucleotide sequence: TGTGCCAGCAGCCATGGCAAGGAGCGTCGGCGCGAGCAGTACTTC. Encoded protein: CASSHGKERRREQYF.